The clone carrying this T cell receptor (beta chain) was recorded at least ten times. MiXCR, run by TCRdb on the 5' RACE reads, gives a single entry per CDR3 protein. The sample holds 60,000 or so distinct CDR3 sequences; approximately 10% are singletons and the top ten take roughly 1.9%. This entry is derived from a study of neurological immune-mediated disorders. The ends were cut back, 5 bases at V and 7 bases at J, with 20 bases in the middle. From germline, CDR1 is ENHRY and CDR2 SYGVKD. The CDR3 loop spans 16 amino acids. This chain connects TRBV10-3 to TRBJ2-2; no firm D call. Sequenced input: PBMCs. This sequence originates from a man aged 60 to 75 in good health. CDR3 DNA: TGTGCCATCAGTAAGGGCCAGCCGCTCGAAGGCGGGGAGCTGTTTTTT. Its protein is CAISKGQPLEGGELFF.